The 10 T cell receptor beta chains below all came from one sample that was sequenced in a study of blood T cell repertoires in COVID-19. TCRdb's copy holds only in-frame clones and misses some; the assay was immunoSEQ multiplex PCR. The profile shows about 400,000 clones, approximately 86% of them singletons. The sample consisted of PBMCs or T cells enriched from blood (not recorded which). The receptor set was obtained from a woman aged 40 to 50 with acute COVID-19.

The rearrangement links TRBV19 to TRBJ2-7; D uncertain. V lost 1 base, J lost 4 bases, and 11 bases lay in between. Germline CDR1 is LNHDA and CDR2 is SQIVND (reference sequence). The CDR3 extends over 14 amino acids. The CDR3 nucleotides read TGTGCCAGTAGTATAGGCAGCGACCGGTACGAGCAGTACTTC. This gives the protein CASSIGSDRYEQYF.

The CDR3 coding sequence is TGTGCCAGCAGAATAAGCGGTGTTGGAAACACCATATATTTT. As protein: CASRISGVGNTIYF. J is TRBJ1-3 and V is TRBV6-6, with no clear D. Germline CDR1 MNHNY, CDR2 SVGAGI (reference sequence). This CDR3 has 14 residues. V was pared by 6 bases and J by 3 bases, with 12 bases between.

CDR3 in DNA: TGTGCCAGTACCGCCAGGGGGACAGGGGGATATGGCTACACCTTC. Its protein is CASTARGTGGYGYTF. This rearrangement joins TRBV19 to TRBJ1-2; 11 nucleotides line up with TRBD1. The V and J ends lost 7 bases and 5 bases, in that order; junction bases with no gene match: 9. Looked up from germline, CDR1 is LNHDA and CDR2 is SQIVND (reference sequence). The length of the CDR3 is 15 residues.

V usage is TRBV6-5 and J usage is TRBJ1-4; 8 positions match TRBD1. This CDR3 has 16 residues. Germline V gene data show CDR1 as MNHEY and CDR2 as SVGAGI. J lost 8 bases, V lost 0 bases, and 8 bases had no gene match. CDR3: CASSYSTGTGGEKLFF. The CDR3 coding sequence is TGTGCCAGCAGTTACTCTACCGGGACAGGTGGGGAAAAACTGTTTTTT.

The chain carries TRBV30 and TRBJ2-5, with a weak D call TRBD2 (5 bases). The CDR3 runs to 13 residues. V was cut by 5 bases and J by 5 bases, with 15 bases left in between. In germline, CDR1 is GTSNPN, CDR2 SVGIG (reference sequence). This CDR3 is CAWDRTYTETQYF. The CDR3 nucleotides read TGTGCCTGGGATCGGACTTACACGGAGACCCAGTACTTC.

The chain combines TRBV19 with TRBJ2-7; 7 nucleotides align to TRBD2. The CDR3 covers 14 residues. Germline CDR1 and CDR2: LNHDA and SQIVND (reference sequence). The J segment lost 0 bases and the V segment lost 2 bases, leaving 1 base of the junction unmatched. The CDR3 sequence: CASSILADSYEQYF. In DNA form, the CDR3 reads TGTGCCAGTAGTATACTAGCGGACTCCTACGAGCAGTACTTC. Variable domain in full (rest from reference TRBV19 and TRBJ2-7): DGGITQSPKYLFRKEGQNVTLSCEQNLNHDAMYWYRQDPGQGLRLIYYSQIVNDFQKGDIAEGYSVSREKKESFPLTVTSAQKNPTAFYLCASSILADSYEQYFGPGTRLTVT.

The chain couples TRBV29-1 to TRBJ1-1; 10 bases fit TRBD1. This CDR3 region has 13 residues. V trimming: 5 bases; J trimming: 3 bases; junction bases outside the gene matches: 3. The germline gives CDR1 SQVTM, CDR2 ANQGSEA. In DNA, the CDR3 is TGCAGCGTTTGGACAGGGGGGGACACTGAAGCTTTCTTT. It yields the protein CSVWTGGDTEAFF.

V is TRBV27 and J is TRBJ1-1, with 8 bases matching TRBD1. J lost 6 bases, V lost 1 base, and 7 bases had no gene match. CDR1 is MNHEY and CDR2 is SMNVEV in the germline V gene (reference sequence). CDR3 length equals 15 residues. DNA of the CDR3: TGTGCCAGCAGTTTATGGAGGGGGACAGGTGCTGAAGCTTTCTTT. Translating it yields CASSLWRGTGAEAFF.

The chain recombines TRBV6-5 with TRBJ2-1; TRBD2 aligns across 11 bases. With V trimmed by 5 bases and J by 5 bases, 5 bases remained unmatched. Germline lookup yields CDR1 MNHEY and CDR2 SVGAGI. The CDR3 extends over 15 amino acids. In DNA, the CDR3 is TGTGCCAGCAGTAAACTAGCGGGGGTCAACAATGAGCAGTTCTTC. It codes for CASSKLAGVNNEQFF.

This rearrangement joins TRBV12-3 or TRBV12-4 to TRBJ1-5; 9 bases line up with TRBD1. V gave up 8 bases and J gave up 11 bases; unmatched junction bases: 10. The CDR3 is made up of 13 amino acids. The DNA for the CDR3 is TGTGCCAGCCGGACAGGGGACCCTATGGCCCAGCATTTT. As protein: CASRTGDPMAQHF.